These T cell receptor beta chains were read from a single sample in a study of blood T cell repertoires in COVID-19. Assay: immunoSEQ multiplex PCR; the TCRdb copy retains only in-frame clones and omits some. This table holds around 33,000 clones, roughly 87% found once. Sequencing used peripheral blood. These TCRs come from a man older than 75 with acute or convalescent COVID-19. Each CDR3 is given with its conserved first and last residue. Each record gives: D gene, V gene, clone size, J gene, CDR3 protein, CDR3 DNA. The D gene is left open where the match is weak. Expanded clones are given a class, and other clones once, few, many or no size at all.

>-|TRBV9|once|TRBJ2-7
CASSVATGWVYEQYF
TGTGCCAGCAGCGTAGCTACCGGGTGGGTCTACGAGCAGTACTTC
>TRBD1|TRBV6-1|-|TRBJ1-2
CASSGSGWGQNYGYTF
TGTGCCAGCAGTGGTTCAGGATGGGGACAGAACTATGGCTACACCTTC
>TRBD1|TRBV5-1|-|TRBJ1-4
CASSFTGTGDEKLFF
TGCGCCAGCAGCTTTACCGGGACAGGGGACGAAAAACTGTTTTTT
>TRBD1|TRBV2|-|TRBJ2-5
CASRQGARETQYF
TGTGCCAGCAGACAGGGGGCTCGGGAGACCCAGTACTTC
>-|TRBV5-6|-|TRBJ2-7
CASSPGGQESYEQYF
TGTGCCAGCAGCCCGGGGGGACAGGAGTCCTACGAGCAGTACTTC
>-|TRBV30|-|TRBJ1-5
CAWSGGTLSNQPQHF
TGTGCCTGGAGTGGGGGGACACTTAGCAATCAGCCCCAGCATTTT
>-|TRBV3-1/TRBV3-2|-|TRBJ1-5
CASSQDREQPQHF
TGTGCCAGCAGCCAAGATAGAGAGCAGCCCCAGCATTTT
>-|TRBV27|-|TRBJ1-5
CASTAFYNQPQHF
TGTGCCAGCACAGCGTTCTACAATCAGCCCCAGCATTTT
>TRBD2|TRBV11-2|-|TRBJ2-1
CASSLLGGGHNEQFF
TGTGCCAGCAGCTTATTGGGCGGGGGGCACAATGAGCAGTTCTTC
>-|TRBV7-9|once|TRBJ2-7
CASSLLQNPYEQYF
TGTGCCAGCAGCTTACTACAGAACCCCTACGAGCAGTACTTC
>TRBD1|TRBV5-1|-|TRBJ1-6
CASSLTGGANSPLHF
TGCGCCAGCAGCTTGACAGGGGGCGCAAATTCACCCCTCCACTTT
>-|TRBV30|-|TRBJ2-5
CAWSTQGSYAQYF
TGTGCCTGGAGTACGCAGGGCTCCTACGCCCAGTACTTC
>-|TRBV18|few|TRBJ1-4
CASSRNGPGLGGEKLFF
TGTGCCAGCTCTCGAAACGGACCAGGACTCGGTGGTGAAAAACTGTTTTTT
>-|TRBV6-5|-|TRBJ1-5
CASRLTSGDNQPQHF
TGTGCCAGCAGACTTACCTCGGGGGATAATCAGCCCCAGCATTTT
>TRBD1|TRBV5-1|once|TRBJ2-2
CASSLFVLGTGDYTGELFF
TGCGCCAGCAGCTTGTTTGTTCTCGGGACAGGAGATTACACCGGGGAGCTGTTTTTT
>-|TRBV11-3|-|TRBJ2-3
CASSLEGGPTDTQYF
TGTGCCAGCAGCTTAGAAGGGGGTCCCACAGATACGCAGTATTTT
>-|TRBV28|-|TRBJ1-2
CASSQLAPYGYTF
TGTGCCAGCAGCCAGCTAGCCCCGTATGGCTACACCTTC
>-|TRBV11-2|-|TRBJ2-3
CASRGAADTQYF
TGTGCCAGCAGGGGGGCGGCAGATACGCAGTATTTT
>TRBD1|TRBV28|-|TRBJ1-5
CASSAETGTDQPQHF
TGTGCCAGCAGTGCCGAGACAGGGACGGATCAGCCCCAGCATTTT
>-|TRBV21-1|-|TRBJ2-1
CASRPGSYNEQFF
TGTGCCAGCAGGCCGGGATCCTACAATGAGCAGTTCTTC
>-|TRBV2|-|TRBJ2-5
CASSQGGDQETQYF
TGTGCCAGCAGCCAAGGGGGGGACCAAGAGACCCAGTACTTC
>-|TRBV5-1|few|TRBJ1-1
CASSWQGNTEAFF
TGCGCCAGCAGCTGGCAGGGGAACACTGAAGCTTTCTTT
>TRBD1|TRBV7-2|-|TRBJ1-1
CASSLGQSPTEAFF
TGTGCCAGCAGCTTGGGACAGAGTCCCACTGAAGCTTTCTTT
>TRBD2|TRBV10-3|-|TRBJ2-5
CAIRTSGGETQYF
TGTGCCATCAGGACTAGCGGGGGAGAGACCCAGTACTTC
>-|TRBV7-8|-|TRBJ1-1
CASSPSWADEAFF
TGTGCCAGCAGCCCCTCCTGGGCAGATGAAGCTTTCTTT
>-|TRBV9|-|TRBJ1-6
CASSPSLNRSPLHF
TGTGCCAGCAGCCCTTCCCTTAACAGGTCACCCCTCCACTTT
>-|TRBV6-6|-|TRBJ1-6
CASNLGGGGSPLHF
TGTGCCAGCAACCTCGGGGGGGGCGGTTCACCCCTCCACTTT
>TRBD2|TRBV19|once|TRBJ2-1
CASSNTHKPGLAGVGEQFF
TGTGCCAGTAGCAACACACATAAGCCGGGACTAGCGGGGGTTGGCGAGCAGTTCTTC
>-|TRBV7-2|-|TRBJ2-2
CASSPDYLRTGELFF
TGTGCCAGCAGTCCCGACTACCTAAGAACCGGGGAGCTGTTTTTT
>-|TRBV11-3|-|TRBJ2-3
CASNRRTVGTDTQYF
TGTGCCAGCAATCGAAGGACTGTCGGCACAGATACGCAGTATTTT
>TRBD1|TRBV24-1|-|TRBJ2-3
CATSDRTGSDTQYF
TGTGCCACCAGTGATCGGACAGGTTCAGATACGCAGTATTTT
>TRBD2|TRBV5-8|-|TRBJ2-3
CASSLGLGRGGSSLADTQYF
TGTGCCAGCAGCTTGGGACTAGGGCGGGGGGGCTCCTCCTTGGCAGATACGCAGTATTTT
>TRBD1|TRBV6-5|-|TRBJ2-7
CASSSRDRGLFEQYF
TGTGCCAGCAGTTCCCGGGACAGGGGTTTGTTCGAGCAGTACTTC
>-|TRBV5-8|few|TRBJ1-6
CASSLSQFSPLHF
TGTGCCAGCAGCTTGTCGCAGTTCTCACCCCTCCACTTT
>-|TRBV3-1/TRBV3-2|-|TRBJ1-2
CASSQTTSPLIF
TGTGCCAGCAGCCAGACTACAAGTCCCTTAATCTTC
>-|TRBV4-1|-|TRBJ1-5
CASSQGDNSNQPQHF
TGCGCCAGCAGCCAAGGCGATAATAGCAATCAGCCCCAGCATTTT